The 14 T cell receptor beta chains in this list originate from one sample, sequenced in a study of T cells in localized non-small cell lung cancer (dated by TCRdb to about 2020). Libraries were built with the immunoSEQ multiplex PCR assay. TCRdb took this table from immuneACCESS and kept in-frame rearrangements with V and J called. Such tables lack part of the clones; where checked against another copy, unresolved V genes explain under half of the gap, and the rest is unexplained. The sample records about 19,000 clones, about 89% of which are singletons. Together, the top ten hold 3.5% to 5% of the sample. The sequencing here drew on peripheral blood, taken before any cancer treatment. The receptors stem from a male donor aged 60 or over with stage I squamous cell lung carcinoma.

The J gene is TRBJ2-5, the V gene TRBV11-2, with D possibly TRBD2 on 5 matching bases. Germline CDR1 is SGHAT and CDR2 is FQNNGV. There are 14 residues in the CDR3. Trimming pared 1 base from V and 5 bases from J, leaving 11 bases between. The CDR3 region is CASSLGELAETQYF. CDR3 in DNA: TGTGCCAGCAGCTTAGGGGAGCTCGCCGAGACCCAGTACTTC.

The chain links TRBV6-6 to TRBJ2-7; D might be TRBD1 (5 bases). Per germline, CDR1 MNHNY and CDR2 SVGAGI (reference sequence). Trimming removed 6 bases from V and 3 bases from J, with 18 bases in between. There are 15 residues in the CDR3. This chain's CDR3 is CASRAGDSARYEQYF. For the CDR3, the DNA is TGTGCCAGCAGGGCTGGAGACAGTGCCCGCTACGAGCAGTACTTC.

As regards this clone: The junction departs from the called germline gene at one end, perhaps through a read error. The chain is built from TRBV5-5 and TRBJ2-7; no clear D. The CDR3 consists of 12 residues. Germline V gives CDR1 SGHKS, CDR2 YYEKEE (reference sequence). CDR3: CASSLTRTEPTF. For the CDR3, the DNA is TGTGCCAGCAGTTTGACCCGGACGGAACCAACATTC.

J is TRBJ1-1 and V is TRBV19; D possibly corresponds to TRBD1 (5 bases). This CDR3 has 15 residues. Germline CDR1 reads LNHDA; CDR2 reads SQIVND (reference sequence). The V and J ends lost 3 bases and 2 bases respectively, with 13 bases between them. The CDR3 sequence: CASSINSQGNTEAFF. The CDR3, as DNA: TGTGCCAGTAGTATTAACTCCCAGGGAAACACTGAAGCTTTCTTT.

CDR3 region: CASRSTASSYNEQFF. The CDR3 DNA reads TGTGCCAGCAGGTCGACAGCCAGCTCCTACAATGAGCAGTTCTTC. This chain links TRBV2 with TRBJ2-1, with a tentative D call TRBD1 (5 bases). The CDR3 covers 15 residues. Germline assignment: CDR1 SNHLY and CDR2 FYNNEI. Trimming took off 6 bases at V and 0 bases at J, with 12 bases between the two ends.

V is TRBV10-2 and J is TRBJ1-4, with D hard to call. Deletions cut 7 bases from V and 0 bases from J, with 9 bases between. This CDR3 has 14 amino acids. Germline values: CDR1 WSHSY, CDR2 SAAADI. The CDR3 sequence is CASTWESTNEKLFF. The CDR3 bases are TGCGCCAGCACATGGGAATCAACTAATGAAAAACTGTTTTTT.

The rearrangement links TRBV6-5 to TRBJ2-3; 11 bases line up with TRBD2. The CDR3 totals 15 residues. J was trimmed by 6 bases and V by 6 bases; bases with no gene match: 8. The germline V gene has CDR1 MNHEY and CDR2 SVGAGI. The CDR3 DNA sequence: TGTGCCAGCAGCCTACTAGCGGGAGTAGCGGATACGCAGTATTTT. It encodes CASSLLAGVADTQYF.

The V call is TRBV7-9, the J call TRBJ1-1, with 8 bases lining up with TRBD1. The V gene's germline CDR1 is SEHNR and CDR2 FQNEAQ (reference sequence). The CDR3 totals 17 residues. V was clipped by 2 bases and J by 5 bases; unmatched bases: 13. As DNA, the CDR3 is TGTGCCAGCAGCTTACCCCCCAGGGGGCGAAGGGGGACTGAAGCTTTCTTT. This sequence encodes CASSLPPRGRRGTEAFF. The full variable domain, in which reference TRBV7-9 and TRBJ1-1 provide the parts outside the CDR3, is DTGVSQNPRHKITKRGQNVTFRCDPISEHNRLYWYRQTLGQGPEFLTYFQNEAQLEKSRLLSDRFSAERPKGSFSTLEIQRTEQGDSAMYLCASSLPPRGRRGTEAFFGQGTRLTVV.

The gene calls are TRBV6-6 and TRBJ2-1; 7 nucleotides agree with TRBD2. V lost 5 bases to trimming and J lost 9 bases; unmatched junction nucleotides: 4. Germline values: CDR1 MNHNY, CDR2 SVGAGI (reference sequence). This CDR3 has 12 residues. CDR3 sequence reads: CASSTSDGEQFF. CDR3 coding DNA: TGTGCCAGCAGTACTAGCGACGGTGAGCAGTTCTTC.

V gene TRBV4-3 combines with J gene TRBJ2-5; 13 bases line up with TRBD2. CDR1 and CDR2 from the germline V gene are LGHNA and YSLEER. This CDR3 region has 17 residues. Trimming removed 3 bases from V and 4 bases from J; junction bases left unmatched: 8. DNA of the CDR3: TGCGCCAGCAGCCAGAATCCCGGACTAGCGGGAGTAGAGACCCAGTACTTC. Its translation: CASSQNPGLAGVETQYF.

This chain connects TRBV6-6 to TRBJ1-1, with 7 bases aligning to TRBD1. V dropped 6 bases and J dropped 0; count of bases not matched to a gene: 4. The CDR3 extends over 14 amino acids. Germline V gives CDR1 MNHNY, CDR2 SVGAGI (reference sequence). The CDR3, as DNA: TGTGCCAGCAGAAGGACAGGTATGAACACTGAAGCTTTCTTT. This encodes CASRRTGMNTEAFF.

This clone was counted once. The rearrangement links TRBV15 to TRBJ1-2; no clear D gene. CDR1 is LNHNV and CDR2 is YYDKDF in the germline V gene (reference sequence). The CDR3 extends over 15 amino acids. V was clipped by 0 bases and J by 8 bases, with 16 bases between them. CDR3 nucleotides: TGTGCCACCAGCAGAGATCAGGACGGTTCAAAGGGCTACACCTTC. Its translation: CATSRDQDGSKGYTF.

This rearrangement joins TRBV10-3 to TRBJ2-7; D ambiguous. Trimming shortened V by 4 bases and J by 4 bases, and 8 bases separated the two germline ends. Germline V CDR1 and CDR2: ENHRY, SYGVKD. The length of the CDR3 is 12 residues. In DNA, the CDR3 is TGTGCCATCAGTGCCCGCGATTACGAGCAGTACTTC. It specifies CAISARDYEQYF.

This clone came up once. This chain links TRBV18 with TRBJ1-1; 7 bases fit TRBD1. The junction had 6 bases not matched to a gene; V was cut back by 0 bases and J by 2 bases. Germline V CDR1 and CDR2: KGHSH, LQKENI. The CDR3 loop spans 16 amino acids. In DNA form, the CDR3 reads TGTGCCAGCTCACCACCATCGACAGGGCCCAACACTGAAGCTTTCTTT. Amino acids: CASSPPSTGPNTEAFF.